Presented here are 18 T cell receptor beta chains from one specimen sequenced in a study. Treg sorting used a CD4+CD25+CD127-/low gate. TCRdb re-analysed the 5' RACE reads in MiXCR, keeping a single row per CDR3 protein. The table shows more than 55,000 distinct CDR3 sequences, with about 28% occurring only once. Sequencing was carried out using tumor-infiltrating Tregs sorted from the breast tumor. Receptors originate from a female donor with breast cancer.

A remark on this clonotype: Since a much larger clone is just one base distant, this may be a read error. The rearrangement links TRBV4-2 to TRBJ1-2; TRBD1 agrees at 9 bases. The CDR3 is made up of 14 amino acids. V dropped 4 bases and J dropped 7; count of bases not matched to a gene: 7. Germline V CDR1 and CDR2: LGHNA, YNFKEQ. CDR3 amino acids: CASSLLTGGGGYTF. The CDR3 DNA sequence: TGTGCCAGCAGCCTCTTGACAGGGGGTGGTGGCTACACCTTC.

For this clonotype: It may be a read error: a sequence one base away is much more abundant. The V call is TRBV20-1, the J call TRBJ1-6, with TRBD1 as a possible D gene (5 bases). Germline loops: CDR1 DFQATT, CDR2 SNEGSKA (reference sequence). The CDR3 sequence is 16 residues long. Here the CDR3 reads CSASPRDRPHNPPLHF. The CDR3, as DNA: TGCAGTGCTAGTCCCCGGGACCGACCCCATAATCCACCCCTCCACTTT.

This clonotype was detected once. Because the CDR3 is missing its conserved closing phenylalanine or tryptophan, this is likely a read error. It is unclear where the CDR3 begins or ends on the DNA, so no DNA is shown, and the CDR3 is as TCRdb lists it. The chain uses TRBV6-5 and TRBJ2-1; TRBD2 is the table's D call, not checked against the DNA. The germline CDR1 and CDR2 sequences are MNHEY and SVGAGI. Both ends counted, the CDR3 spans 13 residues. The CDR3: CASSYHSASGTIS.

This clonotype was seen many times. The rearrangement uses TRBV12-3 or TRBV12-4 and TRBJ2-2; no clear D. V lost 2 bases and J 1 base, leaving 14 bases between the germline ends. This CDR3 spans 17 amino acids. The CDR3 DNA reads TGTGCCAGCAGTTTACTCGCATTACTTAGGAACACCGGGGAGCTGTTTTTT. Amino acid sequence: CASSLLALLRNTGELFF.

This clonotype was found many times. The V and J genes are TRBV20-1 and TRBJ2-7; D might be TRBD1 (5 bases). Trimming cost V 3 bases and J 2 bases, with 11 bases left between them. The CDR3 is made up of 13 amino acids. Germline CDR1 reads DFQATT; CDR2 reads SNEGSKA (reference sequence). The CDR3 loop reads CSASRTLTYEQYF. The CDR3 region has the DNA TGCAGTGCTAGTAGGACACTAACCTACGAGCAGTACTTC.

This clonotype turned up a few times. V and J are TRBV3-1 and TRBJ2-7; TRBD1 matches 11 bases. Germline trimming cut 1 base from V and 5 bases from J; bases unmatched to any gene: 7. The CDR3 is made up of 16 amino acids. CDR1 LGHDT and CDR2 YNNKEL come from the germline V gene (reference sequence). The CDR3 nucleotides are TGTGCCAGCAGCCAAGGTTGGGGACAGGGGGTCAACGAGCAGTACTTC. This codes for CASSQGWGQGVNEQYF.

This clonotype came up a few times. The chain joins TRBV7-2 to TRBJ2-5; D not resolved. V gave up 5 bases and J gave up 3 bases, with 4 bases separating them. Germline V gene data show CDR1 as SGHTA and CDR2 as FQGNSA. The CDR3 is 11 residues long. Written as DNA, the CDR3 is TGTGCCAGCAGCCGGAAAGAGACCCAGTACTTC. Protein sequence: CASSRKETQYF.

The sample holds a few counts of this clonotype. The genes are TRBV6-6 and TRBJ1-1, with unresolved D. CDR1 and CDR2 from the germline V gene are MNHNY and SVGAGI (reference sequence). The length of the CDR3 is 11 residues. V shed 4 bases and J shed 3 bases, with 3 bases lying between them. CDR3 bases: TGTGCCAGCAGTTTTGACACTGAAGCTTTCTTT. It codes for CASSFDTEAFF.

CDR3 amino acids: CASSPTLTGELFF. In DNA form, the CDR3 reads TGTGCCAGCAGCCCCACTCTAACCGGGGAGCTGTTTTTT. V usage is TRBV9 and J usage is TRBJ2-2; D unclear. Germline assignment: CDR1 SGDLS and CDR2 YYNGEE. Between the trimmed V and J ends, which lost 4 bases and 5 bases, there was a span of 9 bases. CDR3 length: 13 residues.

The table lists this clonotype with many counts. DNA for the CDR3: TGTGCCAGCAGCTTTCCCCTTAGCGGGGGGAAGTTCTTC. Its protein is CASSFPLSGGKFF. The rearrangement joins TRBV7-2 to TRBJ2-1; 10 bases line up with TRBD2. Trimming at V came to 3 bases and at J to 14 bases, leaving 7 bases not matched to a gene. CDR1 is SGHTA and CDR2 is FQGNSA in the germline V gene. The CDR3 has 13 residues.

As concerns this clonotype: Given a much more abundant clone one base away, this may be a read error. The CDR3 region is CAGSLGLAGANEQFF. CDR3 bases: TGCGCCGGCAGCCTGGGACTAGCGGGGGCCAATGAGCAGTTCTTC. The chain couples TRBV5-1 to TRBJ2-1; 14 bases match TRBD2. The CDR3 runs to 15 residues. From germline, CDR1 is SGHRS and CDR2 YFSETQ.

CDR3 DNA sequence: TGTGCCAGCAGCGCCCTCCCGACAGGGACTAATAATTCACCCCTCCACTTT. It specifies CASSALPTGTNNSPLHF. The chain carries TRBV9 and TRBJ1-6; 7 bases line up with TRBD1. V shed 3 bases and J 5 bases; nucleotides not matched to a gene: 11. CDR1 SGDLS and CDR2 YYNGEE come from the germline V gene. This CDR3 has 17 amino acids.

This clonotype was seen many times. CDR3 sequence reads: CASSVEPSPTYEQYF. The CDR3 region has the DNA TGTGCCAGCAGCGTAGAGCCATCACCCACCTACGAGCAGTACTTC. The chain uses TRBV9 and TRBJ2-7; D gene unclear. CDR1 SGDLS and CDR2 YYNGEE come from the germline V gene. The CDR3 length is 15 residues. V was trimmed by 0 bases and J by 2 bases, leaving 12 bases between them. The full variable domain, in which reference TRBV9 and TRBJ2-7 provide the parts outside the CDR3, is DSGVTQTPKHLITATGQRVTLRCSPRSGDLSVYWYQQSLDQGLQFLIQYYNGEERAKGNILERFSAQQFPDLHSELNLSSLELGDSALYFCASSVEPSPTYEQYFGPGTRLTVT.

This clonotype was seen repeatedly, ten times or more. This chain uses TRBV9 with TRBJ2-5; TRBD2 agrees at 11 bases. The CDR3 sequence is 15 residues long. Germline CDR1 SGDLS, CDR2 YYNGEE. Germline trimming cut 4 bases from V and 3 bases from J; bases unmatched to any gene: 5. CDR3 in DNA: TGTGCCAGCAGCCCGAGACTAGCGGGAAAAGAGACCCAGTACTTC. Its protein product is CASSPRLAGKETQYF. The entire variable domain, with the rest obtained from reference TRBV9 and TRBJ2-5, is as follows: DSGVTQTPKHLITATGQRVTLRCSPRSGDLSVYWYQQSLDQGLQFLIQYYNGEERAKGNILERFSAQQFPDLHSELNLSSLELGDSALYFCASSPRLAGKETQYFGPGTRLLVL.

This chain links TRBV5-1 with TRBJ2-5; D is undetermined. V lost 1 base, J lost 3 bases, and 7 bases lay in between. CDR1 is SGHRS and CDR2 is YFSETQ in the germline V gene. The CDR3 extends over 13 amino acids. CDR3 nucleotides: TGCGCCAGCAGCTTGTCACCAGAAGAGACCCAGTACTTC. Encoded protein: CASSLSPEETQYF.

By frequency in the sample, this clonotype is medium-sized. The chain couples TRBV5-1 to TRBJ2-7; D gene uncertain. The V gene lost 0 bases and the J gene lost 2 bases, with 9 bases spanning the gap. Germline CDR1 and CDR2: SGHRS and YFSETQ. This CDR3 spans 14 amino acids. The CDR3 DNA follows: TGCGCCAGCAGCTTGGAGGGTGCAACCTACGAGCAGTACTTC. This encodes CASSLEGATYEQYF.

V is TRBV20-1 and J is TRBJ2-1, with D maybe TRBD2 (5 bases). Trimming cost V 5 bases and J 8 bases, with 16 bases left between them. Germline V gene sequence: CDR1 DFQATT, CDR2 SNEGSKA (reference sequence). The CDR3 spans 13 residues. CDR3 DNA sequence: TGCAGTGCTGCAATACCGGGGAGAGATGAGCAGTTCTTC. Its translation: CSAAIPGRDEQFF.

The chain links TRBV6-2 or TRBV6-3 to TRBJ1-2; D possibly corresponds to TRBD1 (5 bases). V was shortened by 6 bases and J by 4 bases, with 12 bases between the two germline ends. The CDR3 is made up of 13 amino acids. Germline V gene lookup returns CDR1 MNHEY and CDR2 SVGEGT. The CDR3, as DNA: TGTGCCAGCAGCCTGGGACCGACCTATGGCTACACCTTC. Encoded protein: CASSLGPTYGYTF.